The T cell receptor beta chain under discussion was sequenced for a study of early T cells in non-severe SARS-CoV-2 infection. TCRdb recomputed calls from the 5' RACE reads with MiXCR, one row per CDR3 protein. The table records 50,000 to 65,000 distinct CDR3 sequences, around 9.3% of them present only once. The CDR3 runs 12 residues. The junction had 4 bases not matched to a gene; V was cut back by 4 bases and J by 7 bases. CDR1 and CDR2 from the germline V gene are SQVTM and ANQGSEA. This clonotype was detected many times. The material sequenced was whole blood. The chain uses TRBV29-1 and TRBJ2-7; 10 bases align to TRBD1. This receptor was identified in an adult who was a healthcare worker with PCR-confirmed SARS-CoV-2 infection or an uninfected control (not recorded which). CDR3 sequence: CSVGGQGREQYF. In DNA, the CDR3 is TGCAGCGTTGGGGGACAGGGGAGGGAGCAGTACTTC.